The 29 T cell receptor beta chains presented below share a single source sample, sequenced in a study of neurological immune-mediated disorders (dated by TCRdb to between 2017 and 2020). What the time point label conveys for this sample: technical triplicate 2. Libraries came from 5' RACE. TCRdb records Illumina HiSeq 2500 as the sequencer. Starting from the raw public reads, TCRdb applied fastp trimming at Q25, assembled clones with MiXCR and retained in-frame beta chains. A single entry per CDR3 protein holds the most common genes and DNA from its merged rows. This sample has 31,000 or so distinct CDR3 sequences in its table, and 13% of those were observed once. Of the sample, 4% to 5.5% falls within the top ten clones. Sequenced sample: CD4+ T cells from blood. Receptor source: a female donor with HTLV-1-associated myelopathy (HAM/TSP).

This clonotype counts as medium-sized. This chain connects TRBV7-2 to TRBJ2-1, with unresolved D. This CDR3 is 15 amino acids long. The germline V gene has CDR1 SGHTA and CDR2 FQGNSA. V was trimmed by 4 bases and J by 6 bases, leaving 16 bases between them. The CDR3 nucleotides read TGTGCCAGCAGCTCAAAAAAGGCGGATGGCAATGAGCAGTTCTTC. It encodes CASSSKKADGNEQFF.

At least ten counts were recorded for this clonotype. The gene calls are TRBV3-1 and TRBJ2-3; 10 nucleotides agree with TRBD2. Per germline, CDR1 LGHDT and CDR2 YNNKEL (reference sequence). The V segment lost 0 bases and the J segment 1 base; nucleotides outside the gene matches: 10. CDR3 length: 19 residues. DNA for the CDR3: TGTGCCAGCAGCCAAGATGGTCTAGCGGGAGCTGTGGGCACAGATACGCAGTATTTT. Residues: CASSQDGLAGAVGTDTQYF.

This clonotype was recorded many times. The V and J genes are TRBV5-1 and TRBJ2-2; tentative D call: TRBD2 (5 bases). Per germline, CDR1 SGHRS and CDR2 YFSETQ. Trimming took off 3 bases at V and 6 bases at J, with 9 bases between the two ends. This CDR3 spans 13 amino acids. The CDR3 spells CASSSSGAGELFF. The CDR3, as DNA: TGCGCCAGCAGCTCGTCCGGGGCCGGGGAGCTGTTTTTT.

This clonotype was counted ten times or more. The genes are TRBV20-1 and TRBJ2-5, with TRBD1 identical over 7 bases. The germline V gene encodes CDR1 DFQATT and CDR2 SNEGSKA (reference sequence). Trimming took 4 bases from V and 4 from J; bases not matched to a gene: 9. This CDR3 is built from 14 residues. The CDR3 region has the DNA TGCAGTGCTACTTTAGGGACAGAGTTAGAGACCCAGTACTTC. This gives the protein CSATLGTELETQYF.

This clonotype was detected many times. CDR3 coding DNA: TGCAGTGCCGAGCCGGGGACCAAAGAGACCCAGTACTTC. It translates to CSAEPGTKETQYF. The chain is built from TRBV20-1 and TRBJ2-5, with D perhaps assigned TRBD1 or TRBD2 (5 bases each). Germline lookup yields CDR1 DFQATT and CDR2 SNEGSKA (reference sequence). The V and J ends lost 6 bases and 3 bases respectively, with 14 bases between them. The CDR3 consists of 13 residues.

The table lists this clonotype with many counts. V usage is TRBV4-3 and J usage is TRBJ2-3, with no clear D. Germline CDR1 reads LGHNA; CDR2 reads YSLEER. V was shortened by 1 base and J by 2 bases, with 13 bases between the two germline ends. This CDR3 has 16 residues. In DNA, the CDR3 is TGCGCCAGCAGCCAAGTCCCCCCCCGGCCCACAGATACGCAGTATTTT. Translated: CASSQVPPRPTDTQYF.

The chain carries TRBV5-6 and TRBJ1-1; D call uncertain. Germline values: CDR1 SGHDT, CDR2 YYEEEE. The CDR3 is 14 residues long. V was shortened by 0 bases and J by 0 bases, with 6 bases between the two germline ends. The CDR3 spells CASSLGLMNTEAFF. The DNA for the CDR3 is TGTGCCAGCAGCTTGGGGCTAATGAACACTGAAGCTTTCTTT.

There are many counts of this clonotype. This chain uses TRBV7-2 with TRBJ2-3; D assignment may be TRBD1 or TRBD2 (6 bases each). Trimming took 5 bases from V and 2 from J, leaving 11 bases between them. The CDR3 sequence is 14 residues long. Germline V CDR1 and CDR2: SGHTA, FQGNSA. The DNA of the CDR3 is TGTGCCAGCAGCCGGGGGCCCGTCACAGATACGCAGTATTTT. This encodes CASSRGPVTDTQYF.

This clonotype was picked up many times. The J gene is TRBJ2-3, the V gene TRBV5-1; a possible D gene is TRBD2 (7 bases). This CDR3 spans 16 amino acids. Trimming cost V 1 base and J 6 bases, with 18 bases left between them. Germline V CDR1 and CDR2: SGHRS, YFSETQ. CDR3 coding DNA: TGCGCCAGCAGCTTGCCCTCCGGGGGCGGGAGTGATACGCAGTATTTT. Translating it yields CASSLPSGGGSDTQYF.

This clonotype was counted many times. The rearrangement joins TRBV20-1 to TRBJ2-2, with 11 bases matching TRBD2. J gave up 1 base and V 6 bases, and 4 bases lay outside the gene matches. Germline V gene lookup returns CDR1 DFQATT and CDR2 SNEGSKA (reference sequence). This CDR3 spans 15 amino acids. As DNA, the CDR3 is TGCAGTGCGACCGGACTAGCGGGGAACACCGGGGAGCTGTTTTTT. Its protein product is CSATGLAGNTGELFF.

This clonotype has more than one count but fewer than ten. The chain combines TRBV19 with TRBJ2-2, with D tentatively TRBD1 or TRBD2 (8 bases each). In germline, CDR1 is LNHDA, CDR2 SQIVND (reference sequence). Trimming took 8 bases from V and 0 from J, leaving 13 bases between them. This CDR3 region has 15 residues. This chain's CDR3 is CASREGQANTGELFF. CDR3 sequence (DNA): TGTGCCAGTCGGGAGGGACAGGCGAACACCGGGGAGCTGTTTTTT.

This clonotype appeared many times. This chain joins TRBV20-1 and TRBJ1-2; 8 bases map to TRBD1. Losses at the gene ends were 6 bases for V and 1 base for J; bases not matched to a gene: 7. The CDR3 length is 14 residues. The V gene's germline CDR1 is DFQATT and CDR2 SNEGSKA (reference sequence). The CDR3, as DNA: TGCAGTGCGGAAGGGACAGGCCTTAACTATGGCTACACCTTC. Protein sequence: CSAEGTGLNYGYTF.

The CDR3 nucleotides are TGCAGTGCTACCAAAATTGGGGGTACAGGCTACGAGCAGTACTTC. Protein product: CSATKIGGTGYEQYF. The chain uses TRBV20-1 and TRBJ2-1; perhaps D is TRBD1 or TRBD2 (5 bases each). With the DNA end fitting TRBJ2-7 better, the J assignment may be wrong. The CDR3 length is 15 residues. Germline V gene lookup returns CDR1 DFQATT and CDR2 SNEGSKA (reference sequence).

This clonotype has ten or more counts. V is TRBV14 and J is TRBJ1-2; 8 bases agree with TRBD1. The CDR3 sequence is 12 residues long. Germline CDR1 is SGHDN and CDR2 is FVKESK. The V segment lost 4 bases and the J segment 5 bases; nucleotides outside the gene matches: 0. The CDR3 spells CASSRTGYGYTF. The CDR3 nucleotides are TGTGCCAGCAGCCGGACAGGGTATGGCTACACCTTC.

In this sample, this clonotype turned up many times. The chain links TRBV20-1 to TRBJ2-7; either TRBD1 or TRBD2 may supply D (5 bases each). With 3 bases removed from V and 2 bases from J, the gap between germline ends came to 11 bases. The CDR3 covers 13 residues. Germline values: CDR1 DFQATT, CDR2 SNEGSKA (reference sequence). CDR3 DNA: TGCAGTGCTAGTGACGGGGACCCCTACGAGCAGTACTTC. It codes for CSASDGDPYEQYF.

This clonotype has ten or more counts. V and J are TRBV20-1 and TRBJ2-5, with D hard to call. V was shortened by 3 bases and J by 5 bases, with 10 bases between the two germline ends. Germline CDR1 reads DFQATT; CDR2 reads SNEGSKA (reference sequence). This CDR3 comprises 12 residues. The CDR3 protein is CSASTVWETQYF. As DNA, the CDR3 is TGCAGTGCTAGTACAGTGTGGGAGACCCAGTACTTC.

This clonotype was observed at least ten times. In DNA form, the CDR3 reads TGCGCCAGCAGCCCCTTAGCGGACACAGATACGCAGTATTTT. Its translation is CASSPLADTDTQYF. The chain links TRBV4-1 to TRBJ2-3; a possible D gene is TRBD2 (6 bases). The CDR3 length is 14 residues. V lost 4 bases and J 2 bases, leaving 10 bases between the germline ends. Germline CDR1 MGHRA, CDR2 YSYEKL.

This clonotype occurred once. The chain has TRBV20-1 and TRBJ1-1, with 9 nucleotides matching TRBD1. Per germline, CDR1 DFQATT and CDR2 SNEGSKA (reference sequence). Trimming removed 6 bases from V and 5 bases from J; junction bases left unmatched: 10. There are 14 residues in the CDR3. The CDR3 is CSAPGTGRGTEAFF. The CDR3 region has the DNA TGCAGTGCCCCCGGGACAGGGCGCGGGACTGAAGCTTTCTTT.

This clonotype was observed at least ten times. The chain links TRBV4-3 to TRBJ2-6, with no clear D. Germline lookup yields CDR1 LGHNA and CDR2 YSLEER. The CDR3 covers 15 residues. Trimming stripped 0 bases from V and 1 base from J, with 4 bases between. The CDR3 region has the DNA TGCGCCAGCAGCCAAGAGGGGTCTGGGGCCAACGTCCTGACTTTC. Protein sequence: CASSQEGSGANVLTF.

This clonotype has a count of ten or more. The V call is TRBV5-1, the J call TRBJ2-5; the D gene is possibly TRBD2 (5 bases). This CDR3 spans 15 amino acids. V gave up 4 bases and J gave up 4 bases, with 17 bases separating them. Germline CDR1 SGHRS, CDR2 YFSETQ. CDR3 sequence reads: CASSHSSSEGETQYF. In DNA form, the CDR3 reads TGCGCCAGCAGCCATTCTAGCTCCGAGGGAGAGACCCAGTACTTC.

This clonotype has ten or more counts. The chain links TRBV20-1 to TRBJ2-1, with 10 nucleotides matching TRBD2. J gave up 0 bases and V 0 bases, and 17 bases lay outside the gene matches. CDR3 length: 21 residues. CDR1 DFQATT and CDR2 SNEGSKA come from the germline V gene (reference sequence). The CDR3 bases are TGCAGTGCTAGAGATCCGGGTAGAGCGGGAGGGCCGTTTTTCTCCTACAATGAGCAGTTCTTC. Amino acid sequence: CSARDPGRAGGPFFSYNEQFF.

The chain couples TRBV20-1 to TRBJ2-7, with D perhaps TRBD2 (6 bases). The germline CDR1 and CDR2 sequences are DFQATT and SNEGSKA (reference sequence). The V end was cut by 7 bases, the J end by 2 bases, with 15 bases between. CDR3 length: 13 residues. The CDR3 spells CSVPVAETYEQYF. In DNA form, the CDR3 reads TGCAGTGTCCCAGTAGCGGAAACCTACGAGCAGTACTTC.

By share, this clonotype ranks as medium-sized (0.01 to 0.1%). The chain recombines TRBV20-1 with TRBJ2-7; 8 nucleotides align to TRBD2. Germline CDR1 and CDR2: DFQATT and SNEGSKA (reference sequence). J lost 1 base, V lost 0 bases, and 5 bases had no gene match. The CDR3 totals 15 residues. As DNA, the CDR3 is TGCAGTGCTAGAGATTGGGGCGGGGGGTCCTACGAGCAGTACTTC. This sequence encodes CSARDWGGGSYEQYF.

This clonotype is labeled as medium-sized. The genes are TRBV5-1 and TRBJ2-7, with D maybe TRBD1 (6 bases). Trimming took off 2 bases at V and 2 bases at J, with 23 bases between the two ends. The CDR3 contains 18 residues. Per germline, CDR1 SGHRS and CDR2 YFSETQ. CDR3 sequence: CASSFFALGTQNTYEQYF. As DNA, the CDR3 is TGCGCCAGCAGCTTTTTTGCGCTCGGGACACAGAATACCTACGAGCAGTACTTC.

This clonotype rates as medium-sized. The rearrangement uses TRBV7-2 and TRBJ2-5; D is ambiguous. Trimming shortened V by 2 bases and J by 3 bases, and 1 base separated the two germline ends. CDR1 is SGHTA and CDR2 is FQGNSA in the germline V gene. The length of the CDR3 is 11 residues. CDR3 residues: CASSLKETQYF. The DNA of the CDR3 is TGTGCCAGCAGCTTAAAAGAGACCCAGTACTTC. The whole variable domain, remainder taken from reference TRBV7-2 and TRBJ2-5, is GAGVSQSPSNKVTEKGKDVELRCDPISGHTALYWYRQSLGQGLEFLIYFQGNSAPDKSGLPSDRFSAERTGGSVSTLTIQRTQQEDSAVYLCASSLKETQYFGPGTRLLVL.

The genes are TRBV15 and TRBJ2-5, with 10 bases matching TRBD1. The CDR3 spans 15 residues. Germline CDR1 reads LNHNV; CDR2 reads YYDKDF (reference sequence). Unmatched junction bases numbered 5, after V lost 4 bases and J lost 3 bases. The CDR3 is CATSKLDRGKETQYF. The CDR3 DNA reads TGTGCCACCAGCAAATTGGACAGGGGGAAAGAGACCCAGTACTTC.

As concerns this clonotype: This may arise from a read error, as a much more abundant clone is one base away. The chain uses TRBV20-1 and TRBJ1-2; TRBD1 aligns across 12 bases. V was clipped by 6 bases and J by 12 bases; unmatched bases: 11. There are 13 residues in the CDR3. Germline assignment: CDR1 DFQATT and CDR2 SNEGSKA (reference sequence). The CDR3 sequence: CSARLGTGGTDTF. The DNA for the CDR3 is TGCAGTGCAAGACTCGGGACAGGGGGCACAGACACCTTC.

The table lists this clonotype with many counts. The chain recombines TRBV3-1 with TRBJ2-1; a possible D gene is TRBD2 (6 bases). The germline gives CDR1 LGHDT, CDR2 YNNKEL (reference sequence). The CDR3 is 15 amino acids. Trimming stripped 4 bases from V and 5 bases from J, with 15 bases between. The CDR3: CASSPGTGMDNEQFF. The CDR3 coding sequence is TGTGCCAGCAGCCCCGGGACTGGCATGGACAATGAGCAGTTCTTC.

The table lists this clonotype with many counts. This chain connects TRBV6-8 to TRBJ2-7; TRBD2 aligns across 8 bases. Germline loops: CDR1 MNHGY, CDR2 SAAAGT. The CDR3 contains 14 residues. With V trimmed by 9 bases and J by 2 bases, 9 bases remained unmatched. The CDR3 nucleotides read TGTGCCAGGCCAGGGCGGGAGGAAACCTACGAGCAGTACTTC. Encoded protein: CARPGREETYEQYF.